This entry is about one TCR beta chain. This clonotype was observed at least ten times. Its specific antigen is unknown. No quality values exist for individual bases; no much larger clone is one base distant. For repertoire sequencing, the TCR beta CDR3 regions were amplified from RNA transcripts. The first round was an RT-PCR using HTBI primers with the Qiagen OneStep RT-PCR kit, and this first round was followed by a second-round multiplex PCR, then size selection and purification. The libraries underwent paired-end sequencing with 100 bp reads on an Illumina HiSeq2000. The study's processing was this. SOAPnuke was used for read processing, and reads with adapters, uncalled bases, a mean Phred below 15, or no exact constant-primer or identifier match were discarded. COPE v1.2.5 was used to merge the high-quality paired reads. Unique nucleotide sequences were defined as clonotypes and aligned to IMGT TRB V, D and J references using MiTCR v1.1. The analysis was limited to V-J combinations with a frequency above 0.0001, which together covered roughly 99% of the repertoires. For each V-J combination, a TCR clonal expansion and chaos score was defined as the ratio of F50 clonal expansion to chaos observed in the TCRdist matrix. Welch's t-statistics and random forest were used to reduce features to about a dozen V-J combinations, which were fed into a naive Bayes classifier. The similarity between thyroid and blood repertoires was quantified using the Morisita-Horn index. TCRdb took the public reads, trimmed them with fastp at Q25, ran MiXCR for clone calling and kept in-frame beta chains. Rows are combined by CDR3 protein, so each entry shows the most common genes and DNA. The V and J calls here are based on TCRdb, not the publication. The sample contains some 390,000 distinct CDR3 sequences, around 17% of them found a single time. Around 1.4% of the sample rests with the top ten.

The entry originates in a study of Graves' ophthalmopathy and Graves' hyperthyroidism (dated 2018 in TCRdb). Background on the whole study: Peripheral blood was collected at initial diagnosis, before any treatment. For training and testing, the 95 to 100 patients in the discovery cohort were randomly divided in a 7:3 ratio. A discovery set of 100 or so patients (around 40 ophthalmopathy, under 65 stable hyperthyroidism) was enrolled to explore V-J signatures distinguishing ophthalmopathy from hyperthyroidism. Following sample collection, hyperthyroidism patients were given methimazole at a starting dose of 30 mg daily, and ophthalmopathy patients were given high-dose intravenous methylprednisolone. An independent validation cohort was composed of roughly 18 hyperthyroidism patients and 17 patients who later progressed from hyperthyroidism to ophthalmopathy. The study used signatures of the TCR beta repertoire to tell Graves' ophthalmopathy apart from Graves' hyperthyroidism and to predict which patients would progress to ophthalmopathy. In roughly 6 hyperthyroidism patients, the T-cell repertoires found in thyroid tissue were compared with those found in blood. In total, 135 blood samples were TCR-sequenced: around 42 ophthalmopathy, approximately 75 hyperthyroidism and about 17 hyperthyroidism-to-ophthalmopathy patients.

For CDR1 and CDR2, the germline V gene lists KGHDR and SFDVKD. The germline V and J ends show losses of 5 bases and 4 bases respectively, and no gene match explains 5 bases of the junction. The CDR3 measures 14 amino acids from cysteine to phenylalanine. Only the CDR3 DNA is retained, 42 bases long and in frame from the first base. Ophthalmopathy patients had moderately to severely active disease, Clinical Activity Score of at least 3, NOSPECS grade of at least 4, and disease duration under 3 months. Patients with other autoimmune diseases, uncontrolled infections, pregnancy or lactation were excluded. Diagnosis was based on clinical symptoms, serum thyroxine, TRAb, thyroid ultrasound and orbital computed tomography. PBMCs were isolated from 10 ml of fresh peripheral blood by Ficoll-Paque density gradient centrifugation. Trizol reagent was used to extract the total RNA, and its quality was then checked on an Agilent 2100 Bioanalyzer.

Study-level results and caveats: No statistical method was used to predetermine the sample size, and group allocation was not hidden from the investigators. Most of the expanded thyroid clonotypes with a frequency above 0.001 were also detected in blood, and it was suggested that the thyroid immune response may be reflected by blood repertoires. In validation, the model predicted ophthalmopathy progression with about 71% sensitivity and approximately 78% specificity; approximately 12 predicted patients were CT-confirmed with GO in a median of around 6 months. In cross-validation, the 13-signature model distinguished ophthalmopathy from stable hyperthyroidism with just over 85% sensitivity and 81% to 82% specificity, while in the test set the corresponding values were 80% and 75%.

The sequence is built from TRBV24-1 and TRBJ2-7, with 9 central nucleotides matching TRBD1. The clonotype originates from a woman aged 18-29 years with Graves' ophthalmopathy. Donor details come from another sample of the same person, matched by shared clones. Sample: peripheral blood. This receptor carries the CDR3 CATSGSGTGYEQYF. The DNA reads as follows: TGTGCCACCAGTGGTTCCGGGACAGGGTACGAGCAGTACTTC.